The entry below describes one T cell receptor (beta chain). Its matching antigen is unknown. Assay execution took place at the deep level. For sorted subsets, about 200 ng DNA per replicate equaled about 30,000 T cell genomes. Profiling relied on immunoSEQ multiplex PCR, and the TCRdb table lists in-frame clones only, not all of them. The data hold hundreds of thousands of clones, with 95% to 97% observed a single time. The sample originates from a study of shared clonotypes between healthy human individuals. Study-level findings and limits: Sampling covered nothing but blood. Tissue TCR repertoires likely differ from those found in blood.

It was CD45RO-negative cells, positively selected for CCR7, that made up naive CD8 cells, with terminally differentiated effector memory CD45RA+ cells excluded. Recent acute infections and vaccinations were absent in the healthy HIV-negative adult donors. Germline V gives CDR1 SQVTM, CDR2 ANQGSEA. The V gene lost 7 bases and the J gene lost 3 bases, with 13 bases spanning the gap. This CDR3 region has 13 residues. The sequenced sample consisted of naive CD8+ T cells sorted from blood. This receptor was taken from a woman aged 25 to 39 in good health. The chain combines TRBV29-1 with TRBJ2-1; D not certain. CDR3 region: CSGGAVDYNEQFF. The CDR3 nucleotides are TGCAGCGGAGGCGCGGTCGACTACAATGAGCAGTTCTTC.